This passage covers 8 T cell receptor beta chains from one sample sequenced in a study of cytomegalovirus exposure and HLA in healthy donors. Primers: 60 Vbeta forward and 13 Jbeta reverse. The assay was immunoSEQ multiplex PCR, and TCRdb's table has in-frame clones only and misses some. Recorded for this sample: more than 200,000 clones. The sequenced sample was PBMCs. The receptors were sampled from a woman aged 25-40 years in good health and CMV-seropositive.

The chain has TRBV5-1 and TRBJ2-2; possible D gene TRBD2, 5 bases. The CDR3 sequence is 15 residues long. The germline gives CDR1 SGHRS, CDR2 YFSETQ. The V end lost 4 bases, the J end lost 4 bases, and 14 bases lay between the germline ends. In DNA, the CDR3 is TGCGCCAGCAGCCCATCTCTGGGGAGCACCGGGGAGCTGTTTTTT. Its translation: CASSPSLGSTGELFF.

V usage is TRBV6-5 and J usage is TRBJ1-2; D not resolved. Germline V gives CDR1 MNHEY, CDR2 SVGAGI. The V and J ends lost 11 bases and 7 bases respectively, with 11 bases between them. CDR3 length: 10 amino acids. The CDR3 reads CARDYLGYTF. CDR3 DNA: TGTGCCCGCGACTACCTTGGCTACACCTTC.

The chain is built from TRBV15 and TRBJ1-4; TRBD1 matches 7 bases. Germline V lookup: CDR1 LNHNV, CDR2 YYDKDF (reference sequence). This CDR3 spans 16 amino acids. V was clipped by 1 base and J by 5 bases; unmatched bases: 7. The CDR3 bases are TGTGCCACCAGCAGAGTTATGGGACAGAGGAATGAAAAACTGTTTTTT. This sequence encodes CATSRVMGQRNEKLFF.

J is TRBJ2-5 and V is TRBV9; 8 bases fit TRBD2. Germline V CDR1 and CDR2: SGDLS, YYNGEE. The ends lost 2 bases at V and 2 bases at J; junction bases unmatched: 5. This CDR3 region has 15 residues. CDR3 coding DNA: TGTGCCAGCAGCGTCGGGGGGGCGGTTCAAGAGACCCAGTACTTC. Translated: CASSVGGAVQETQYF.

The gene calls are TRBV2 and TRBJ2-4; 12 nucleotides align to TRBD2. Germline V gene lookup returns CDR1 SNHLY and CDR2 FYNNEI. The CDR3 is 15 amino acids. J gave up 2 bases and V 10 bases, and 6 bases lay outside the gene matches. This CDR3 is CATQTSGGSKNIQYF. As DNA, the CDR3 is TGTGCCACCCAAACTAGCGGGGGGTCCAAAAACATTCAGTACTTC.

The rearrangement links TRBV28 to TRBJ2-5; 10 bases match TRBD2. With 2 bases clipped from V and 4 bases from J, the junction kept 4 bases outside the gene matches. Germline V lookup: CDR1 MDHEN, CDR2 SYDVKM. CDR3 length: 15 amino acids. The DNA for the CDR3 is TGTGCCAGCAGTTTAGATCTAGCGGGAGTAGAGACCCAGTACTTC. Its protein is CASSLDLAGVETQYF. The whole variable domain, remainder taken from reference TRBV28 and TRBJ2-5, is DVKVTQSSRYLVKRTGEKVFLECVQDMDHENMFWYRQDPGLGLRLIYFSYDVKMKEKGDIPEGYSVSREKKERFSLILESASTNQTSMYLCASSLDLAGVETQYFGPGTRLLVL.

The rearrangement joins TRBV28 to TRBJ1-4; D ambiguous. CDR1 is MDHEN and CDR2 is SYDVKM in the germline V gene. The germline V and J ends were trimmed by 1 base and 6 bases, with 15 bases remaining between them. The CDR3 covers 16 residues. CDR3 in DNA: TGTGCCAGCAGTTTATCAGAGGCTGGTCGGTATGAAAAACTGTTTTTT. Amino acids: CASSLSEAGRYEKLFF.

The chain employs TRBV27 and TRBJ1-5; possible D gene TRBD1, 6 bases. Germline CDR1 and CDR2: MNHEY and SMNVEV (reference sequence). Deletions cut 4 bases from V and 2 bases from J, with 21 bases between. The CDR3 consists of 18 residues. The CDR3 sequence is CASSYRQDQLSRNQPQHF. The CDR3 nucleotides read TGTGCCAGCAGTTACCGACAGGACCAACTTTCCCGCAATCAGCCCCAGCATTTT.